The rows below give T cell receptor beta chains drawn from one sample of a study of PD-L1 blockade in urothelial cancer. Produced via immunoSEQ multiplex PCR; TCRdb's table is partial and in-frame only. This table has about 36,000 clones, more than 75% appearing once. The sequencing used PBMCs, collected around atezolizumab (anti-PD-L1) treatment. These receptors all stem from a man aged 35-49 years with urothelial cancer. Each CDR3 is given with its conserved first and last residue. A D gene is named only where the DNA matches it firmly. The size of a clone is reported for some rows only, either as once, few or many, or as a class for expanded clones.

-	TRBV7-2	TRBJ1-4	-	CASSTWTDEKLFF	TGTGCCAGCAGCACTTGGACAGACGAAAAACTGTTTTTT
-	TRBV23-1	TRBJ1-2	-	CARSVGADYGYTF	TGCGCCCGGTCGGTAGGCGCGGACTATGGCTACACCTTC
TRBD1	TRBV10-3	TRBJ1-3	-	CAISERGQGTGNTIYF	TGTGCCATCAGTGAGAGGGGACAGGGAACAGGAAACACCATATATTTT
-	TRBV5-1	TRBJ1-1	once	CASSLGGGYTEAFF	TGCGCCAGCAGCTTGGGGGGAGGTTACACTGAAGCTTTCTTT
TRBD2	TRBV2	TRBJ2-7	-	CATKTSGTSSEQYF	TGTGCCACTAAAACTTCCGGGACTAGTTCCGAGCAGTACTTC
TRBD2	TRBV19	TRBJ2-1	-	CASNPGTSGANEQFF	TGTGCCAGTAACCCCGGGACTAGCGGGGCCAATGAGCAGTTCTTC
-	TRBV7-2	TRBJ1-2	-	CASSLRELGYGYTF	TGTGCCAGCAGCCTCCGGGAGTTGGGCTATGGCTACACCTTC
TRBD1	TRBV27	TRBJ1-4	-	CASSFGQGEKLFF	TGTGCCAGCAGTTTTGGACAGGGTGAAAAACTGTTTTTT
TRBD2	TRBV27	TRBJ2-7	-	CASSSTSGTYEQYF	TGTGCCAGCAGTTCCACTAGCGGGACCTACGAGCAGTACTTC
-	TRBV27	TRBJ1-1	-	CASSPGGGGNTEAFF	TGTGCCAGCAGTCCAGGTGGGGGGGGGAACACTGAAGCTTTCTTT
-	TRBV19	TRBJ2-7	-	CASSMTGRVYEQYF	TGTGCCAGTAGTATGACCGGGAGAGTCTACGAGCAGTACTTC
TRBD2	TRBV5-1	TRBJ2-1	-	CASSPRTSGEWGEQFF	TGCGCCAGCAGCCCCCGGACTAGCGGGGAGTGGGGTGAGCAGTTCTTC
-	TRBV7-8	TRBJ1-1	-	CASSLVWQSSNTEAFF	TGTGCCAGCAGCTTAGTTTGGCAGTCTTCGAACACTGAAGCTTTCTTT
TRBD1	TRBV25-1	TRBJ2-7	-	CASSEGQGWDEQYF	TGTGCCAGCAGTGAGGGACAGGGTTGGGACGAGCAGTACTTC
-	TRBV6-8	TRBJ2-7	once	CASSTPRRDGYEQYF	TGTGCCAGCAGTACACCCCGGAGGGACGGCTACGAGCAGTACTTC
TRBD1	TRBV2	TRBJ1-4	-	CASLRQGSTNEKLFF	TGTGCCAGCTTAAGACAGGGATCAACTAATGAAAAACTGTTTTTT
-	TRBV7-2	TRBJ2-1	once	CASSAGPQRHNEQFF	TGTGCCAGCAGCGCAGGGCCCCAACGACACAATGAGCAGTTCTTC
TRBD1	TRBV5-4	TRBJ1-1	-	CASSRDSLNTEAFF	TGTGCCAGCAGCAGGGACAGCTTGAACACTGAAGCTTTCTTT
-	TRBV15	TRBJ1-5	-	CATSREGGNQPQHF	TGTGCCACCAGCAGAGAAGGAGGGAATCAGCCCCAGCATTTT
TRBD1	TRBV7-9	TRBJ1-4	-	CASSFRTGGNEKLFF	TGTGCCAGCAGCTTCAGGACAGGCGGAAATGAAAAACTGTTTTTT
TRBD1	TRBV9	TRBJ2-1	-	CASSVGPGQGLANEQFF	TGTGCCAGCAGCGTAGGACCGGGACAGGGGTTAGCAAATGAGCAGTTCTTC
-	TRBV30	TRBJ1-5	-	CAWSQMANQPQHF	TGTGCCTGGAGCCAAATGGCCAATCAGCCCCAGCATTTT
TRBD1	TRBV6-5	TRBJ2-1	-	CASRRTGSSYNEQFF	TGTGCCAGCAGGAGGACAGGGAGCTCCTACAATGAGCAGTTCTTC
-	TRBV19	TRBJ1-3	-	CASSIPGAASTGNTIYF	TGTGCCAGTAGTATACCAGGGGCCGCCTCAACTGGAAACACCATATATTTT
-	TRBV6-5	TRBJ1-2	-	CASRLGLRGYTF	TGTGCCAGCCGGCTGGGACTTCGGGGCTACACCTTC
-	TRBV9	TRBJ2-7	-	CASSTGSGTYEQYF	TGTGCCAGCAGCACCGGTAGCGGTACCTACGAGCAGTACTTC
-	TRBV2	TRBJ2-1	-	CASRAVWSYNEQFF	TGTGCCAGCAGGGCGGTTTGGTCCTACAATGAGCAGTTCTTC
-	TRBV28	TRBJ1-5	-	CASSQGQAVYSNQPQHF	TGTGCCAGCAGCCAGGGCCAGGCAGTCTATAGCAATCAGCCCCAGCATTTT
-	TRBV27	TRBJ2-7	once	CASSPDSYSYEQYF	TGTGCCAGCAGTCCGGACAGTTACTCCTACGAGCAGTACTTC
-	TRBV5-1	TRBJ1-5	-	CASRLTVNSNQPQHF	TGCGCCAGCAGACTGACAGTAAATAGCAATCAGCCCCAGCATTTT
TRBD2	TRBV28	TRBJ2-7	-	CASSPQAGAYEQYF	TGTGCCAGCAGTCCCCAAGCGGGGGCCTACGAGCAGTACTTC
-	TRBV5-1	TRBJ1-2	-	CASSFQGTYGYTF	TGCGCCAGCAGCTTTCAGGGTACCTATGGCTACACCTTC
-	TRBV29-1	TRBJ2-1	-	CSVEDGTLYNEQFF	TGCAGCGTTGAAGACGGGACTTTATACAATGAGCAGTTCTTC
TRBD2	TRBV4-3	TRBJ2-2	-	CASSQDAGADTGELFF	TGCGCCAGCAGCCAGGACGCGGGAGCCGACACCGGGGAGCTGTTTTTT
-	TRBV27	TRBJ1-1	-	CASSPLATTEAFF	TGTGCCAGCAGCCCCCTAGCCACCACTGAAGCTTTCTTT
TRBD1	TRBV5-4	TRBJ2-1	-	CASSPGTGRNNEQFF	TGTGCCAGCAGCCCCGGGACAGGGCGGAACAATGAGCAGTTCTTC
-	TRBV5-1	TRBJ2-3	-	CASSLSPGDTQYF	TGCGCCAGCAGCTTGAGTCCGGGAGATACGCAGTATTTT
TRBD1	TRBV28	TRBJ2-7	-	CASSPPGQVPYEQYF	TGTGCCAGCAGTCCCCCGGGACAGGTCCCCTACGAGCAGTACTTC
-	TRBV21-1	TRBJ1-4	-	CASSLHLRQALDEKLFF	TGTGCCAGCAGCCTGCACCTGAGACAGGCCCTTGATGAAAAACTGTTTTTT
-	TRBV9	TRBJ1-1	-	CASSVASHTEAFF	TGTGCCAGCAGCGTGGCCAGTCACACTGAAGCTTTCTTT
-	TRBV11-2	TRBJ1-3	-	CASSPTSPGGNTIYF	TGTGCCAGCAGCCCCACCTCACCGGGAGGGAACACCATATATTTT
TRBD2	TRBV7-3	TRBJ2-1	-	CASSSWASGTREQFF	TGTGCCAGCAGCAGCTGGGCTAGCGGGACCCGTGAGCAGTTCTTC
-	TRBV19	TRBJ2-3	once	CASTQTLGQKTDTQYF	TGTGCCAGTACCCAAACGCTCGGACAGAAAACAGATACGCAGTATTTT
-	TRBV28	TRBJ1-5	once	CASSIPFRAGTPNQPQHF	TGTGCCAGCAGTATCCCATTCAGGGCGGGGACTCCCAATCAGCCCCAGCATTTT
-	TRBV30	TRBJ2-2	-	CAWKPGNTGELFF	TGTGCCTGGAAGCCGGGGAACACCGGGGAGCTGTTTTTT
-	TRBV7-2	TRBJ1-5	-	CASSPQALGSQPQHF	TGTGCCAGCAGTCCCCAGGCCCTCGGCAGTCAGCCCCAGCATTTT
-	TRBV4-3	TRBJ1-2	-	CASSQDSDIGYTF	TGCGCCAGCAGCCAAGATTCCGACATCGGCTACACCTTC
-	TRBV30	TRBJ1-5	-	CAWSNGRGSYSNQPQHF	TGTGCCTGGAGTAACGGCCGCGGGTCGTATAGCAATCAGCCCCAGCATTTT
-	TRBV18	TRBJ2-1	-	CASSPPPLTQNEQFF	TGTGCCAGCTCACCACCCCCGTTGACACAAAATGAGCAGTTCTTC
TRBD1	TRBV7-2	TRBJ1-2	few	CASSPRGQTTNYGYTF	TGTGCCAGCAGCCCCCGGGGACAGACGACTAACTATGGCTACACCTTC